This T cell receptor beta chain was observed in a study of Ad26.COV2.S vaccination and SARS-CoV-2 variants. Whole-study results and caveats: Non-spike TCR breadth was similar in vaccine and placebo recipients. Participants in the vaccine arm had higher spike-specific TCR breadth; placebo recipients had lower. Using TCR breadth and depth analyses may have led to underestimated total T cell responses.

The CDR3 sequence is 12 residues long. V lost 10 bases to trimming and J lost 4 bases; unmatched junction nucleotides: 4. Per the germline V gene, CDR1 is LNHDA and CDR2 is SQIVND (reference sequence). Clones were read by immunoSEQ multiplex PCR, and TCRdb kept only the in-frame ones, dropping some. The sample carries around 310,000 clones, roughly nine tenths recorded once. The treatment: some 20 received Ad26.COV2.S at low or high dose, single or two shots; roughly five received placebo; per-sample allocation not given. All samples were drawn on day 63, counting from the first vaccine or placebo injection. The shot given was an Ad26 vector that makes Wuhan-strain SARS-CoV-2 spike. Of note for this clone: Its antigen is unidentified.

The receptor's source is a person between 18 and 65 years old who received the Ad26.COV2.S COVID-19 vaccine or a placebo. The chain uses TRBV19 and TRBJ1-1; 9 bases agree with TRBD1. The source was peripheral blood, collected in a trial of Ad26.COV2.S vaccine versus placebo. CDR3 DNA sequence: TGTGCCATCCACAGGGGGCCCACTGAAGCTTTCTTT. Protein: CAIHRGPTEAFF.